This TCR beta chain was sequenced for a study of blood T cell repertoires in COVID-19. Looking at the study overall: COVID-19 samples collected from the United States, Italy and Spain covered acute and convalescent phases. Nucleic acid was either cDNA or gDNA, and it came from T cells, B-cell-depleted T cells, or PBMCs.

Original methodology: Amplification with reference gene primers provided the estimates of nucleated cell counts. Generated by immunoSEQ multiplex PCR, the TCRdb table keeps only in-frame clones and is missing some. The V and J calls and the clone size are those of that table, but D and trimming were determined from the DNA. The table includes around 110,000 clones, just over 90% detected once. The CDR3 has 17 residues. Looked up from germline, CDR1 is SQVTM and CDR2 is ANQGSEA. V dropped 5 bases and J dropped 4; count of bases not matched to a gene: 16. V and J are TRBV29-1 and TRBJ2-3, with 9 bases lining up with TRBD2. The sequencing sample was made of peripheral blood. The clonotype originates from a human donor with active COVID-19. The donor label of this sample is uncertain. In nucleotides, the CDR3 is TGCAGCGTTCTTAACTTGGCGGCGGGGGGGCCATCAGATACGCAGTATTTT. Translating gives CSVLNLAAGGPSDTQYF.